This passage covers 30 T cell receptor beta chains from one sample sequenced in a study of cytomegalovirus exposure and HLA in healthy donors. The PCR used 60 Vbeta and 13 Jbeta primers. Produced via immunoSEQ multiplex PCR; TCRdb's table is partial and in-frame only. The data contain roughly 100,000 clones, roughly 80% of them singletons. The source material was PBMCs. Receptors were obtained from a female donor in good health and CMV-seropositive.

CDR3 residues: CASSPVQGSTGELFF. CDR3 DNA: TGTGCCAGCAGCCCGGTACAGGGTAGCACCGGGGAGCTGTTTTTT. This chain uses TRBV11-1 with TRBJ2-2; weak D call: TRBD1 (6 bases). The CDR3 covers 15 residues. Germline V gene sequence: CDR1 SGHAT, CDR2 FQDESV (reference sequence). The ends were cut back, 5 bases at V and 4 bases at J, with 14 bases in the middle.

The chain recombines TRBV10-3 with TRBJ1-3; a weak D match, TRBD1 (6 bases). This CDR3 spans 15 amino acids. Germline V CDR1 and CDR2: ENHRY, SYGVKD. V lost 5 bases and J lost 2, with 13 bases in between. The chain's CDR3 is CAISSLTGTGNTIYF. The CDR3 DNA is TGTGCCATCAGTTCTCTGACAGGAACTGGAAACACCATATATTTT.

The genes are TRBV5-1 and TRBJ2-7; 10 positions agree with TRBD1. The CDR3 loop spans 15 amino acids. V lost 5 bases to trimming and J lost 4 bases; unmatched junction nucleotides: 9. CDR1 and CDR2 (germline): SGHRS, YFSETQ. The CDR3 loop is CASRPSWTGGYEQYF. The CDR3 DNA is TGCGCCAGCAGACCTTCCTGGACAGGGGGGTACGAGCAGTACTTC. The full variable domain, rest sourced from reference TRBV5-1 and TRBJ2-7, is KAGVTQTPRYLIKTRGQQVTLSCSPISGHRSVSWYQQTPGQGLQFLFEYFSETQRNKGNFPGRFSGRQFSNSRSEMNVSTLELGDSALYLCASRPSWTGGYEQYFGPGTRLTVT.

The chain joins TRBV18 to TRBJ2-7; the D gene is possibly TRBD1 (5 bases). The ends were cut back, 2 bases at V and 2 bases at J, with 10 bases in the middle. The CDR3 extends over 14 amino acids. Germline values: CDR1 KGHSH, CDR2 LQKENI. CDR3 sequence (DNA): TGTGCCAGCTCACCAGCCAGGGATACCTACGAGCAGTACTTC. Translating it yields CASSPARDTYEQYF.

The CDR3 DNA is TGTGCCAGCAGCGTAACTAGCGGTTCCTACAATGAGCAGTTCTTC. Translating gives CASSVTSGSYNEQFF. This chain links TRBV5-5 with TRBJ2-1; 8 nucleotides line up with TRBD2. Unmatched junction bases numbered 4, after V lost 4 bases and J lost 1 base. CDR1 is SGHKS, CDR2 YYEKEE, per germline (reference sequence). This CDR3 comprises 15 residues.

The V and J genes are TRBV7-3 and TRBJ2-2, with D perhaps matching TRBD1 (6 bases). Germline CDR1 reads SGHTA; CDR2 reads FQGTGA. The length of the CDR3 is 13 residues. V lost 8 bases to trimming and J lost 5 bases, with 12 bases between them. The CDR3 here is CASSGQPTGELFF. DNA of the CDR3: TGTGCCAGCTCGGGACAACCTACCGGGGAGCTGTTTTTT.

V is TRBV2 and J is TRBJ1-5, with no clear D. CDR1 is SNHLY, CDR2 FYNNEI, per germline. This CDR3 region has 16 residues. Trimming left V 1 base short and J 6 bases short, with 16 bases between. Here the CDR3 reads CASSEEGVGIGQPQHF. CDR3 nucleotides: TGTGCCAGCAGTGAAGAGGGAGTTGGTATCGGTCAGCCCCAGCATTTT. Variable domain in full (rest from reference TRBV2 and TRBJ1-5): EPEVTQTPSHQVTQMGQEVILRCVPISNHLYFYWYRQILGQKVEFLVSFYNNEISEKSEIFDDQFSVERPDGSNFTLKIRSTKLEDSAMYFCASSEEGVGIGQPQHFGDGTRLSIL.

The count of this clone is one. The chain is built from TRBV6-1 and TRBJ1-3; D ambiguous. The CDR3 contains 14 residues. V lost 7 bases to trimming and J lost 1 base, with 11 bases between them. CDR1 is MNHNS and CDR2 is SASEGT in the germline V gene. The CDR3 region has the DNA TGTGCCAGCACCCGGTCTATATCTGGAAACACCATATATTTT. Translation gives CASTRSISGNTIYF.

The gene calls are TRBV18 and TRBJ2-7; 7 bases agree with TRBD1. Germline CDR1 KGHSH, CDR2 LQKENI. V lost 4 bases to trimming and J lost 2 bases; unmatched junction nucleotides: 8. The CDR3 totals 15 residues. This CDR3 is CASSLNRDRAYEQYF. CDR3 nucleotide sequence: TGTGCCAGCTCACTAAACCGGGACAGAGCCTACGAGCAGTACTTC.

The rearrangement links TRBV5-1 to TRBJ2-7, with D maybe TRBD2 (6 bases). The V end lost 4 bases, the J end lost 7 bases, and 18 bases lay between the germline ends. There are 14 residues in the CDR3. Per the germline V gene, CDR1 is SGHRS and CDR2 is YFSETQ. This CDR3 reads CASSPWGGTGEQYF. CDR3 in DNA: TGCGCCAGCAGCCCCTGGGGCGGGACGGGGGAGCAGTACTTC.

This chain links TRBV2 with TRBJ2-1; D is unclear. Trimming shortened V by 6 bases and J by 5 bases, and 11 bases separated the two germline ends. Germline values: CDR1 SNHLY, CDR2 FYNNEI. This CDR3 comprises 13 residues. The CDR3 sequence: CASSPRSHNEQFF. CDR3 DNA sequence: TGTGCCAGCAGCCCCAGGTCACACAATGAGCAGTTCTTC. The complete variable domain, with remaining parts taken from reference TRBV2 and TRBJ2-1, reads EPEVTQTPSHQVTQMGQEVILRCVPISNHLYFYWYRQILGQKVEFLVSFYNNEISEKSEIFDDQFSVERPDGSNFTLKIRSTKLEDSAMYFCASSPRSHNEQFFGPGTRLTVL.

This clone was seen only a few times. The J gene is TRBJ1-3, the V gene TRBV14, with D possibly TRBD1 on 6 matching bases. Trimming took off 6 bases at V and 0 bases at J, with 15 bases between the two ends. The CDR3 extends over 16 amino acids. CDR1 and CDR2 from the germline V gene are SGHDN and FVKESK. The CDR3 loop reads CASRSKPDSSGNTIYF. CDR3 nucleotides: TGTGCCAGCAGGTCAAAACCGGACAGCTCTGGAAACACCATATATTTT.

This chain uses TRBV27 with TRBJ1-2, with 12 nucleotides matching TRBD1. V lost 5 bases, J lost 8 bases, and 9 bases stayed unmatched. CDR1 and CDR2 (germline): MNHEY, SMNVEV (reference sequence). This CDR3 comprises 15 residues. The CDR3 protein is CASSLLGQGARGYTF. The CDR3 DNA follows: TGTGCCAGCAGTCTCCTGGGACAGGGGGCGCGGGGCTACACCTTC.

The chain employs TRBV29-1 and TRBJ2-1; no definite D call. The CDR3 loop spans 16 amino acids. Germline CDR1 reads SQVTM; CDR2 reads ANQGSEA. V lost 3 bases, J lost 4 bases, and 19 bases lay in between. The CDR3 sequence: CSVDLRGQNLYNEQFF. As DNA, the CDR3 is TGCAGCGTTGATCTGCGAGGCCAGAACTTATACAATGAGCAGTTCTTC.

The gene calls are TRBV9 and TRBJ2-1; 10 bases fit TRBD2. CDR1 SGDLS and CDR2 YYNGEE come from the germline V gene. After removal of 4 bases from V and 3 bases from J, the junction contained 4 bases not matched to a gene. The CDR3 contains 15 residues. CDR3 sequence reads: CASSMRLAGYNEQFF. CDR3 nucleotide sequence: TGTGCCAGCAGCATGAGACTAGCGGGCTACAATGAGCAGTTCTTC.

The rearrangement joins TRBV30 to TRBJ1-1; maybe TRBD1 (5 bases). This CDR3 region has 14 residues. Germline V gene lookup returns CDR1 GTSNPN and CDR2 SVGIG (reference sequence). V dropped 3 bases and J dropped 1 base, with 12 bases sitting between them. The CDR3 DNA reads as TGTGCCTGGAGAGACGGGGGTAGGAACACTGAAGCTTTCTTT. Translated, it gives CAWRDGGRNTEAFF.

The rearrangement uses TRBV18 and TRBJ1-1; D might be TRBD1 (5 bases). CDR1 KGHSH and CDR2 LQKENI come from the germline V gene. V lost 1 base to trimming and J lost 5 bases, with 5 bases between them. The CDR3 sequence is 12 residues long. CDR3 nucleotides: TGTGCCAGCTCACCACAGGGGACTGAAGCTTTCTTT. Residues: CASSPQGTEAFF.

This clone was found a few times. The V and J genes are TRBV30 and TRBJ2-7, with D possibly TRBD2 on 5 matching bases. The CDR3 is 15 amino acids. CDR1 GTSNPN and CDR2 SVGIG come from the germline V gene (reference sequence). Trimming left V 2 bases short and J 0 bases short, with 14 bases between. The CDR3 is CAWSLGAVSSYEQYF. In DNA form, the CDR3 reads TGTGCCTGGAGTCTGGGAGCGGTGAGCTCCTACGAGCAGTACTTC.

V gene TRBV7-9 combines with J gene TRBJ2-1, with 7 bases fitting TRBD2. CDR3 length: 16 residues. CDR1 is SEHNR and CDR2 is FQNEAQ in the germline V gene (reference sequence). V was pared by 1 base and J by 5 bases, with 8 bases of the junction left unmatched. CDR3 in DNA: TGTGCCAGCAGCTTAGAAGGGCGGGAGCGCCACAATGAGCAGTTCTTC. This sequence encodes CASSLEGRERHNEQFF. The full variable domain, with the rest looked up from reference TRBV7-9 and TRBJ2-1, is DTGVSQNPRHKITKRGQNVTFRCDPISEHNRLYWYRQTLGQGPEFLTYFQNEAQLEKSRLLSDRFSAERPKGSFSTLEIQRTEQGDSAMYLCASSLEGRERHNEQFFGPGTRLTVL.

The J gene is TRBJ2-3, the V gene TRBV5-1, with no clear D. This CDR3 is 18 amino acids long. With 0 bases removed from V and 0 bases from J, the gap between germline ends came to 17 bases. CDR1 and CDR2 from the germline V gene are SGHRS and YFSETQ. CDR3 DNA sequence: TGCGCCAGCAGCTTGGCCGCGCAGGCACCTACTAGCACAGATACGCAGTATTTT. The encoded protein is CASSLAAQAPTSTDTQYF.

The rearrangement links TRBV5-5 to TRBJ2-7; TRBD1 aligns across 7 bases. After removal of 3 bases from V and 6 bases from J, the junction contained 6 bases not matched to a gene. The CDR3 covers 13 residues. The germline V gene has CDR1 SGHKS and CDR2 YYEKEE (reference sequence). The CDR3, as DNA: TGTGCCAGCAGCTCTACAGGGGTGGGCGAGCAGTACTTC. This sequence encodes CASSSTGVGEQYF.

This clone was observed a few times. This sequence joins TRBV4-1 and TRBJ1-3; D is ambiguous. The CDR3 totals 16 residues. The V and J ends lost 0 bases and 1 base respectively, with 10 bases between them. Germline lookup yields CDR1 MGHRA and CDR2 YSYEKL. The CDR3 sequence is CASSQERGSSGNTIYF. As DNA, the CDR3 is TGCGCCAGCAGCCAAGAGCGGGGTTCATCTGGAAACACCATATATTTT.

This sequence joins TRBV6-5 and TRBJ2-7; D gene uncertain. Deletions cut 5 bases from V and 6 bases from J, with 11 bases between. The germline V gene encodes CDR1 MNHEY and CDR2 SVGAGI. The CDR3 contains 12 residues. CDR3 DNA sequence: TGTGCCAGCAGTCTAATAGGCGGCGAGCAGTACTTC. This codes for CASSLIGGEQYF.

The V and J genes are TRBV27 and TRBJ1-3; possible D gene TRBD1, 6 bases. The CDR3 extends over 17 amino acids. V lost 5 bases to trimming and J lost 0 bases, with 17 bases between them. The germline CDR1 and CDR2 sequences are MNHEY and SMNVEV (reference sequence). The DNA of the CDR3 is TGTGCCAGCAGTGCCAGGGGTCCAGGTTTCTCTGGAAACACCATATATTTT. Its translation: CASSARGPGFSGNTIYF.

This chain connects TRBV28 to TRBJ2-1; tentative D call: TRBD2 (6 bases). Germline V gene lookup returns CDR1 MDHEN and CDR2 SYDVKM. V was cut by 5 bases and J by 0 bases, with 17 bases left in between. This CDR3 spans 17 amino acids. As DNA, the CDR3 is TGTGCCAGCAGTGGCTGGACGGCCGGGAGCTCCTACAATGAGCAGTTCTTC. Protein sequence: CASSGWTAGSSYNEQFF.

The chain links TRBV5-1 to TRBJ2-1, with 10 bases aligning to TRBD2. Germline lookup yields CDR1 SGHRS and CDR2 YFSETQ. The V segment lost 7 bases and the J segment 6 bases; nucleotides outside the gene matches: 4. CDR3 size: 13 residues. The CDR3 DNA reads TGCGCCAGCCGAAGCGGGAGGGCCAATGAGCAGTTCTTC. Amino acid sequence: CASRSGRANEQFF.

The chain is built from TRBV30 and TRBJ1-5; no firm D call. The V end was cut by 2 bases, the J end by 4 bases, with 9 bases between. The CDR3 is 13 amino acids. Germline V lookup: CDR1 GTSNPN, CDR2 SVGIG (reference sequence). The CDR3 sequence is CAWSSQNNQPQHF. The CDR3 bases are TGTGCCTGGAGTTCGCAGAATAATCAGCCCCAGCATTTT.

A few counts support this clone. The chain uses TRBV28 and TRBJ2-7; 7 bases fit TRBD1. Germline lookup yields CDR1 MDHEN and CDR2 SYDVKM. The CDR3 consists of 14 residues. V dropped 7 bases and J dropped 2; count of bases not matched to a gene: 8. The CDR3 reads CASNNGQAPYEQYF. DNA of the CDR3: TGTGCCAGCAACAATGGACAGGCACCCTACGAGCAGTACTTC.

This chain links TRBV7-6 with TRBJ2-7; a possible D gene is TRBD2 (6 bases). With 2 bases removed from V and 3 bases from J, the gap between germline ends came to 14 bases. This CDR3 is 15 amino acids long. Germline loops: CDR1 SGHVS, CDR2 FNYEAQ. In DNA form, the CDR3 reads TGTGCCAGCAGCTTATTGCCCGGGGGTGTCTACGAGCAGTACTTC. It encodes CASSLLPGGVYEQYF.

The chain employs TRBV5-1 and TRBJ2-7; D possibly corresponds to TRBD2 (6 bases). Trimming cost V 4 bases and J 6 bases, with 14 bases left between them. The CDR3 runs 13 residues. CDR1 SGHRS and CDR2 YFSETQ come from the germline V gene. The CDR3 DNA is TGCGCCAGCAGCCCGGGACTTCTCGCCGAGCAGTACTTC. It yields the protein CASSPGLLAEQYF.